This T cell receptor (beta chain) was profiled in a study of CD8+ T cells in alopecia areata (dated by TCRdb to 2016 to 2019). Context from the whole study: Treated patients were enrolled in an open-label pilot trial of oral tofacitinib, 5 to 10 mg twice daily, for moderate-to-severe alopecia areata. Human TCRbeta sequencing covered scalp tissue and sorted CD4+ and CD8+ peripheral blood T cells from patchy and totalis/universalis alopecia areata patients and healthy controls. Tofacitinib was given for 6 to 18 months, followed by 6 months of follow-up off drug to assess delayed response and recurrence. TCRbeta CDR3 regions were amplified by immunoSEQ multiplex PCR using 35 Vbeta forward and 13 Jbeta reverse primers. Clonality in the scalp was compared among normal scalp (n=4), patchy alopecia areata scalp (n=8), and alopecia totalis/universalis scalp (n=8). In both human patients and the C3H/HeJ mouse model, the study applied high-throughput TCRbeta sequencing to look at T cell clonal expansion in alopecia areata. RNA was extracted with the PAXgene miRNA kit for fixed scalp, the miRNeasy kit for PBMCs, and the RNeasy kit for mouse skin. Biopsies were taken from tofacitinib-treated patients at baseline and at 4 and 24 weeks of treatment, and a later scalp biopsy was taken in several of the tofacitinib-treated patients.

Trimming takes 1 base from V and 5 bases from J, and the germline ends sit 18 bases apart. Taken from the germline V gene, the CDR1 and CDR2 loops are MGHRA and YSYEKL. Including cysteine and phenylalanine, the CDR3 has 16 amino acids. Here the CDR3 DNA is all that survives: 48 bases in frame from base 1. Study-wide findings and limitations: Shared TCR sequences between patients were less evident than in mice, which may be partly attributable to HLA diversity in the patient population. Higher clonality and more expanded CD8+ clones were observed in lesional scalp than in normal scalp, particularly in alopecia totalis/universalis, a finding suggestive of antigenic drive. Unlike mouse skin, where gammadelta T cells dominate, normal human skin contains resident alphabeta T cells that get sequenced too, which complicates analysis of the scalp TCR repertoire.

The library came from the immunoSEQ multiplex PCR assay. For TCR sequencing, RNA was extracted from every sample and reverse transcribed into cDNA to serve as template. First-strand cDNA was synthesized with SuperScript III using a 2:1 mix of oligo-dT and random hexamers. A synthetic immune receptor repertoire was used to measure amplification bias, and any remaining bias was corrected computationally. Per the authors' processing: Raw reads were preprocessed for error removal, and CDR3 was defined according to IMGT conventions as running from the conserved cysteine to phenylalanine. Clonality was calculated as 1 minus Shannon entropy normalized by log2 of the number of productive unique TCRs. Whether scalp clones were CD4 or CD8 was inferred by matching scalp TCRbeta sequences against CD4 and CD8 repertoires sorted from blood. TCRdb provides this immuneACCESS table in a form limited to in-frame rearrangements. Some clones are lacking; in checked studies, under half of them reflect an unresolved V gene, and why the rest are absent is not known. V and J calls and clone size are given by that table; D and trimming were obtained from the DNA. Across this sample there are approximately 63,000 clones, with roughly three fifths seen only once. The top ten constitute roughly a sixth of the sample.

Points on this clone: Its antigen remains undetermined. No per-base quality is available; no much larger clone lies one base away.

The sample's time point label is to be understood as: baseline before oral tofacitinib. From alopecia areata patients, peripheral blood was collected along with lesional scalp punch biopsies. PBMCs were isolated by density centrifugation and stained for CD3, CD4 and CD8, and CD4+ and CD8+ T cells were sorted on a FACSAria. The specimen comprised CD8+ T cells sorted from blood, sampled at week 0. Recombination linked TRBV4-1 to TRBJ2-7; the D segment might be TRBD1 or TRBD2, since each matches 5 bases. This receptor was obtained from a human donor with alopecia areata. The sequenced DNA is TGCGCCAGCAGCCAAGGCCGGGACGCCGTTTTCGACGAGCAGTACTTC. Translated, this gives CASSQGRDAVFDEQYF.